Below, one T cell receptor (beta chain) is given with its context. Its antigen is currently unknown. Using immunoSEQ multiplex PCR, the repertoire was profiled, and TCRdb retains in-frame clones only, with some absent. Of some 90,000 clones listed, 91% were seen once; the top ten hold about 1.7%. These data originate in a study of OX40 agonist ivuxolimab in advanced cancers. At baseline, cycle 4 day 1, and cycle 7 day 1, blood was sampled. General study findings and limits: Relative to CD4+ cells, CD8+ T cells on average had more expanded clones. Clonal expansion by week 6 occurred in CD4+ and CD8+ blood T cells (at 0.1 to 3.0 mg/kg). Clonal expansion in partial responders at 0.1-3.0 mg/kg ranked among the lowest.

The sample here was CD4+ or CD8+ T cells sorted from blood, taken in a trial of the OX40 agonist ivuxolimab. This sequence was found in an adult with an advanced solid tumor such as melanoma, head and neck, liver or kidney cancer.

The CDR3 sequence: CASSLGLREFEAFF. The CDR3 DNA is TGTGCCAGCAGCTTAGGCCTCCGCGAATTTGAAGCTTTCTTT. The chain employs TRBV11-3 and TRBJ1-1; no firm D call. The length of the CDR3 is 14 residues. Germline V gene data show CDR1 as SGHNT and CDR2 as YENEEA. Trimming left V 1 base short and J 7 bases short, with 13 bases between.